A selection of T cell receptor beta chains follows, all from one sample in a study of T cell repertoires in cytomegalovirus infection. Their antigen targets remain unknown. MiXCR was run by TCRdb on the reads, yielding one entry per CDR3 protein. In the table there are under 300,000 distinct CDR3 sequences, around 20% of which are singletons. The source material was cultured PBMCs, sampled from culture after CMV antigen stimulation. These receptors originate from a human donor in good health (CMV status not recorded). Some clones in this sample may be carry-over from other donors' samples. CDR3s include the opening cysteine and the closing phenylalanine or tryptophan. A D gene is named only where the DNA matches it firmly. Not all rows give a size; the values are once, few, many and, for expanded clones, a class.

D gene	J gene	CDR3 length	V gene	clone size	CDR3 DNA	CDR3 protein
TRBD1	TRBJ2-7	17	TRBV28	many	TGTGCCAGCAGTTCACTCCGGGACAGGGGTCCCTCCTACGAGCAGTACTTC	CASSSLRDRGPSYEQYF
NA	TRBJ2-7	11	TRBV6-5	few	TGTGCCAGCAGGTCGATCGACGAGCAGTACTTC	CASRSIDEQYF
NA	TRBJ1-2	13	TRBV12-3/TRBV12-4	NA	TGTGCCAGCAGTTTAACAGGGTACTATGGCTACACCTTC	CASSLTGYYGYTF
TRBD1	TRBJ1-6	15	TRBV27	few	TGTGCCAGCAGTTCACCGGGACAGGATAATTCACCCCTCCACTTT	CASSSPGQDNSPLHF
TRBD1	TRBJ2-5	15	TRBV18	few	TGTGCCAGCTCAAGGGACAGGGTACTGCAAGAGACCCAGTACTTC	CASSRDRVLQETQYF
NA	TRBJ1-5	14	TRBV20-1	few	TGCAGTGCTCTAGCCGGGGCCCTCAATCAGCCCCAGCATTTT	CSALAGALNQPQHF
TRBD2	TRBJ2-1	17	TRBV6-5	NA	TGTGCCAGCAGCCGTGGTATCGGCGGGAGCTCCTACAATGAGCAGTTCTTC	CASSRGIGGSSYNEQFF
NA	TRBJ1-2	14	TRBV7-9	few	TGTGCCAGCAGCTTAGGGAAGGGGGACGATGGCTACACCTTC	CASSLGKGDDGYTF
NA	TRBJ1-1	14	TRBV19	NA	TGTGCCAGTAGTGATTCGGGAGGGCTCACTGAAGCTTTCTTT	CASSDSGGLTEAFF
TRBD1	TRBJ2-7	14	TRBV12-3/TRBV12-4	NA	TGTGCCAGCAGTTCAACAGGGGTCCCCTACGAGCAGTACTTC	CASSSTGVPYEQYF
NA	TRBJ1-2	13	TRBV20-1	NA	TGCAGTGCTAGATCCCCCGAGTACTATGGCTACACCTTC	CSARSPEYYGYTF
TRBD1	TRBJ1-6	15	TRBV28	few	TGTGCCAGCAAGAATATCGACAGGGATAATTCACCCCTCCACTTT	CASKNIDRDNSPLHF
NA	TRBJ1-2	14	TRBV9	many	TGTGCCAGCAGCGTAGGGGGATGGGACGAGGGCTACACCTTC	CASSVGGWDEGYTF
TRBD2	TRBJ2-5	15	TRBV6-5	NA	TGTGCCAGCAGCCCGGGAGGCGGCCCCCAGGAGACCCAGTACTTC	CASSPGGGPQETQYF
NA	TRBJ2-5	13	TRBV7-2	many	TGTGCCAGCAGCTTAGAGATGGAAGAGACCCAGTACTTC	CASSLEMEETQYF
TRBD1	TRBJ1-2	15	TRBV14	few	TGTGCCAGCAGCCCTTTAAGGACAGGGGTCTATGGCTACACCTTC	CASSPLRTGVYGYTF
TRBD1	TRBJ1-1	12	TRBV6-5	NA	TGTGCCAGCAGGTCACAGGGGTCTGAAGCTTTCTTT	CASRSQGSEAFF
TRBD1	TRBJ2-1	16	TRBV6-2/TRBV6-3	many	TGTGCCAGCAGTTACGCCGGGACAGGGGTAAGGAATGAGCAGTTCTTC	CASSYAGTGVRNEQFF